A selection of T cell receptor beta chains follows, all from one sample in a study of PD-1 blockade in classical Hodgkin lymphoma. Sequencing was performed with immunoSEQ multiplex PCR; in TCRdb, only in-frame clones are kept and a portion is missing. The sample lists more than 40,000 clones, approximately 70% occurring once. This specimen was peripheral blood mononuclear cells (PBMCs), taken before the second cycle of nivolumab. These receptors were obtained from a human donor with classical Hodgkin lymphoma. Each CDR3 is given with its conserved first and last residue. D genes are given only for firm matches. Where a row states a size, it is once, few, many or the class of an expanded clone; other rows omit it.

>TRBV6-1|NA|TRBD1|TRBJ1-2
TGTGCCAGCAGGGAAAGCCGCAGGGGGCTTTCCCCCCATGGCTACACCTTC
CASRESRRGLSPHGYTF
>TRBV2|NA|NA|TRBJ2-7
TGTGCCAGCAGTGAACTCGCAGGGATCGGCTCCTACGAGCAGTACTTC
CASSELAGIGSYEQYF
>TRBV30|once|NA|TRBJ2-4
TGTGCCTGGAGTGCGCAGGCCAAAAACATTCAGTACTTC
CAWSAQAKNIQYF
>TRBV12-5|NA|TRBD1|TRBJ2-3
TGTGCTAGTGGTCACACAGGGGGCCGCACAGATACGCAGTATTTT
CASGHTGGRTDTQYF
>TRBV14|NA|NA|TRBJ1-2
TGTGCCAGCACCACAGCGTACTATGGCTACACCTTC
CASTTAYYGYTF
>TRBV30|once|NA|TRBJ2-5
TGTGCCTGGAGTGACGGGGCGGGGGAGACCCAGTACTTC
CAWSDGAGETQYF
>TRBV7-2|NA|NA|TRBJ2-7
TGTGCCAGCAGCGACCGGTACGAGCAGTACTTC
CASSDRYEQYF
>TRBV28|NA|NA|TRBJ1-2
TGTGCCAGCTACGTTGCAGGCACCTATGGCTACACCTTC
CASYVAGTYGYTF
>TRBV7-8|NA|TRBD2|TRBJ2-5
TGTGCCAGCAGCCACTGGTACAGCGGGGTACAAGAGACCCAGTACTTC
CASSHWYSGVQETQYF
>TRBV29-1|few|TRBD2|TRBJ2-7
TGCAGCGTTGAACTCCTAGGGGAAACTAGCGGGAGCCCTTGGGGGCAGTACTTC
CSVELLGETSGSPWGQYF
>TRBV27|NA|TRBD1|TRBJ1-2
TGTGCCAGCAGAATCCGTGGACAGGCCAACTATGGCTACACCTTC
CASRIRGQANYGYTF
>TRBV7-9|NA|TRBD2|TRBJ2-5
TGTGCCAGCAGCCCTAGCGGGGCTCAAGAGACCCAGTACTTC
CASSPSGAQETQYF
>TRBV9|NA|TRBD1|TRBJ2-7
TGTGCCAGCAGCGTAGATACAGGGGCCTACGAGCAGTACTTC
CASSVDTGAYEQYF
>TRBV15|NA|NA|TRBJ2-2
TGTGCCACCAGCAGAGATCGGGGGTCCTTCGGTGACACCGGGGAGCTGTTTTTT
CATSRDRGSFGDTGELFF
>TRBV4-1|NA|TRBD1|TRBJ2-7
TGCGCCAGCAGCCAGGGACAGGGACCTATCTACGAGCAGTACTTC
CASSQGQGPIYEQYF
>TRBV25-1|NA|NA|TRBJ2-2
TGTGCCAGCAGTGCGAGTGTCGGGGAGCTGTTTTTT
CASSASVGELFF
>TRBV29-1|NA|NA|TRBJ2-2
TGCAGCGTTGAAACGAGGAAGATCGGGGAGCTGTTTTTT
CSVETRKIGELFF
>TRBV11-3|NA|TRBD1|TRBJ1-2
TGTGCCAGCAGCCGACAGGGAGGTGGCTACACCTTC
CASSRQGGGYTF
>TRBV18|NA|NA|TRBJ2-7
TGTGCCAGCTCACCCCCCGACAGCCACGAGCAGTACTTC
CASSPPDSHEQYF
>TRBV7-9|NA|NA|TRBJ1-1
TGTGCCAGCAGCGGGGGACGGTCGAACACTGAAGCTTTCTTT
CASSGGRSNTEAFF
>TRBV7-8|NA|NA|TRBJ1-2
TGTGCCAGCACCCAGGAGGGGTATGGCTACACCTTC
CASTQEGYGYTF
>TRBV7-6|NA|NA|TRBJ2-3
TGTGCCAGCAGCCCCAGGGAATCCACAGATACGCAGTATTTT
CASSPRESTDTQYF
>TRBV27|once|NA|TRBJ2-5
TGTGCCAGCAGTTTGCCCTCCGAGGGGGGACAAGAGACCCAGTACTTC
CASSLPSEGGQETQYF
>TRBV4-2|once|NA|TRBJ2-2
TGTGCCAGCAGCCAATATCCGAACACCGGGGAGCTGTTTTTT
CASSQYPNTGELFF
>TRBV6-5|NA|NA|TRBJ1-1
TGTGCCAGCAGTTCCCTGGGGACAGAAGCTTTCTTT
CASSSLGTEAFF
>TRBV5-6|NA|TRBD1|TRBJ2-7
TGTGCCAGCAGCTCCAGACAGGGGGCGTGGGAGCAGTACTTC
CASSSRQGAWEQYF
>TRBV7-3|few|NA|TRBJ2-1
TGTGCCAGCAGCTTTTCCCCCGTTGTCGAGCAGTTCTTC
CASSFSPVVEQFF
>TRBV4-3|once|TRBD2|TRBJ2-1
TGCGCCAGCAGCCAAGATCTGAGCGGGAGCTATACGTTCAATGAGCAGTTCTTC
CASSQDLSGSYTFNEQFF
>TRBV19|NA|NA|TRBJ2-7
TGTGCCAGTAGCGGATACTACGAGCAGTACTTC
CASSGYYEQYF
>TRBV7-9|few|NA|TRBJ2-7
TGTGCCAGCAGCTTAATGGCTCGCTACGAGCAGTACTTC
CASSLMARYEQYF
>TRBV19|once|NA|TRBJ1-3
TGTGCCAGTAGTATGGACACTAACTCTGGAAACACCATATATTTT
CASSMDTNSGNTIYF
>TRBV4-3|NA|TRBD1|TRBJ2-7
TGCGCCAGCAGCCTAGGACAGGGAAGCGAGCAGTACTTC
CASSLGQGSEQYF
>TRBV25-1|NA|NA|TRBJ1-3
TGTGCCAGCAGTGGAGTAAAGGTCCCCACCGGCGGAAACACCATATATTTT
CASSGVKVPTGGNTIYF
>TRBV14|NA|NA|TRBJ1-1
TGTGCCAGCAGCATGGGACCAGGGAACACTGAAGCTTTCTTT
CASSMGPGNTEAFF
>TRBV5-1|NA|TRBD1|TRBJ1-1
TGCGCCAGCAGCGCCTCGGGACAGACGAACACTGAAGCTTTCTTT
CASSASGQTNTEAFF
>TRBV7-9|once|NA|TRBJ1-2
TGTGCCAGCAGCTTAGGGGCAGCCTATGGCTACACCTTC
CASSLGAAYGYTF
>TRBV6-5|few|TRBD2|TRBJ2-3
TGTGCCAGCAGGAGAGCGGGGGGCACAGATACGCAGTATTTT
CASRRAGGTDTQYF
>TRBV4-3|few|NA|TRBJ1-2
TGCGCCAGCAGCCAAGAGTCGGATAACTATGGCTACACCTTC
CASSQESDNYGYTF
>TRBV25-1|NA|NA|TRBJ1-2
TGTGCCAGCGGAGACGAGGGCTATGGCTACACCTTC
CASGDEGYGYTF
>TRBV9|few|TRBD1|TRBJ2-3
TGTGCCAGCAGCGCTCAGACAGGGGGCTTGGCAGATACGCAGTATTTT
CASSAQTGGLADTQYF
>TRBV29-1|NA|NA|TRBJ1-2
TGCAGCGCCGTTAAGCCCTCCTATGGCTACACCTTC
CSAVKPSYGYTF
>TRBV7-2|NA|TRBD2|TRBJ2-1
TGTGCCAGCAGCCCGACTAGCGGGTCATACAATGAGCAGTTCTTC
CASSPTSGSYNEQFF
>TRBV7-9|NA|NA|TRBJ1-4
TGTGCCAGCAGCTCGGGACCGGGTAATGAAAAACTGTTTTTT
CASSSGPGNEKLFF
>TRBV18|NA|NA|TRBJ1-3
TGTGCCAGCTCACCACCAGCTGGAAACACCATATATTTT
CASSPPAGNTIYF
>TRBV30|NA|NA|TRBJ2-7
TGTGCCTGGAGCCAGGGCTGGGACAACCACTCTCTGGCCGCCCTGTACGAGCAGTACTTC
CAWSQGWDNHSLAALYEQYF
>TRBV6-1|NA|TRBD1|TRBJ1-5
TGTGCCAGCAGTGAAGCGGGACAGGGGTCTCAGCCCCAGCATTTT
CASSEAGQGSQPQHF
>TRBV30|once|NA|TRBJ2-5
TGTGCCTGGAGTCTGTTCGGGGGGCGAGAGACCCAGTACTTC
CAWSLFGGRETQYF
>TRBV18|NA|TRBD2|TRBJ2-1
TGTGCCAGCTCCCCGAGGGGAGGGGAGTTCTACAATGAGCAGTTCTTC
CASSPRGGEFYNEQFF
>TRBV4-3|NA|NA|TRBJ1-2
TGCGCCAGCAGCCAAGAACCGGTGGGACCCTCCTATGGCTACACCTTC
CASSQEPVGPSYGYTF
>TRBV29-1|NA|NA|TRBJ1-3
TGCAGCGTTGAAATTCGAGCAGGGCTAAGCTCTGGAAACACCATATATTTT
CSVEIRAGLSSGNTIYF
>TRBV28|once|NA|TRBJ1-2
TGTGCCAGCAGTTATAATGGCTACACCTTC
CASSYNGYTF
>TRBV7-9|few|NA|TRBJ1-4
TGTGCCAGCAGCCACACCTTGTTACTCGATGAAAAACTGTTTTTT
CASSHTLLLDEKLFF
>TRBV9|once|NA|TRBJ1-5
TGTGCCAGCAGCGGACAGACCAGCAATCAGCCCCAGCATTTT
CASSGQTSNQPQHF
>TRBV14|NA|TRBD1|TRBJ2-7
TGTGCCAGCAGCCGGACAGGGAACTACGAGCAGTACTTC
CASSRTGNYEQYF
>TRBV6-5|NA|TRBD1|TRBJ1-3
TGTGCCAGCAGCGAGACAGGGGAGGCTGGAAACACCATATATTTT
CASSETGEAGNTIYF
>TRBV19|NA|TRBD1|TRBJ1-2
TGTGCCAGTAGTACCTCGGACGGGACAGGGGGTCATGGCTACACCTTC
CASSTSDGTGGHGYTF
>TRBV10-3|NA|TRBD2|TRBJ2-3
TGTGCCATTACCGGTAGCGGGGTTAGCACAGATACGCAGTATTTT
CAITGSGVSTDTQYF
>TRBV4-1|NA|NA|TRBJ2-7
TGCGCCAGCGCCCCCGGTCCCTACGAGCAGTACTTC
CASAPGPYEQYF
>TRBV23-1|NA|NA|TRBJ2-7
TGCGCCAGCACTCCTGTGGGAACCCATGGCACCTACGAGCAGTACTTC
CASTPVGTHGTYEQYF